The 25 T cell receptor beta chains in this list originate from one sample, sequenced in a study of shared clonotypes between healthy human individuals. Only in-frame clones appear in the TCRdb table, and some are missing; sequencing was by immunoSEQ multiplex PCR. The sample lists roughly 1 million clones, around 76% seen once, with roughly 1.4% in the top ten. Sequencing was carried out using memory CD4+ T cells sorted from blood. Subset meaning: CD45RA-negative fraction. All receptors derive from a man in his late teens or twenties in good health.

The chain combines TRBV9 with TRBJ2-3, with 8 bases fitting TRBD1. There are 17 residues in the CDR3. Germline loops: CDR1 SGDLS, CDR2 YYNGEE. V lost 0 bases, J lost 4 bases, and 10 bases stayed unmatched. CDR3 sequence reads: CASSVAQGATSSDTQYF. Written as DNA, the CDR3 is TGTGCCAGCAGCGTAGCCCAGGGGGCGACTAGTTCAGATACGCAGTATTTT.

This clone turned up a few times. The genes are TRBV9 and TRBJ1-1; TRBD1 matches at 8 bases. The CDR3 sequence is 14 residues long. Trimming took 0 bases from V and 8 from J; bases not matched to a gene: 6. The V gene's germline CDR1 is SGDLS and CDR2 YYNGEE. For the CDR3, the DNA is TGTGCCAGCAGCGTAGCCCCAGGGGGCGCGGAAGCTTTCTTT. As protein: CASSVAPGGAEAFF.

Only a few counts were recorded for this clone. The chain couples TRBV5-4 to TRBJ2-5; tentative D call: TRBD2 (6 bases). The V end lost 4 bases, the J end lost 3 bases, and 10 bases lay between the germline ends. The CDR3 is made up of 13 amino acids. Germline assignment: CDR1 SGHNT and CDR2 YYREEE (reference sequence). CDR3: CASSHQREETQYF. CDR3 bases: TGTGCCAGCAGCCATCAGCGGGAAGAGACCCAGTACTTC.

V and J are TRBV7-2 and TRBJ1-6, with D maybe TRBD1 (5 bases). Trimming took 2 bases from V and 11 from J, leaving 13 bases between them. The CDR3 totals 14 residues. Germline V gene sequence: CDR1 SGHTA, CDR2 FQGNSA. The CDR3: CASSLSGTDPPLHF. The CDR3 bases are TGTGCCAGCAGCTTATCCGGGACCGACCCACCCCTCCACTTT.

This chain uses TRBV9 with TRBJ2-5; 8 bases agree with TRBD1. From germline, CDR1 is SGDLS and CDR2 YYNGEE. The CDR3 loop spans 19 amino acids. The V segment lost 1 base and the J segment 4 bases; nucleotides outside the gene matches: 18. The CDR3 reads CASSVSPGTGSKNAETQYF. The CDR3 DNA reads TGTGCCAGCAGCGTAAGTCCCGGGACAGGTTCCAAAAACGCAGAGACCCAGTACTTC. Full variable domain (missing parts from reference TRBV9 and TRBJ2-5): DSGVTQTPKHLITATGQRVTLRCSPRSGDLSVYWYQQSLDQGLQFLIQYYNGEERAKGNILERFSAQQFPDLHSELNLSSLELGDSALYFCASSVSPGTGSKNAETQYFGPGTRLLVL.

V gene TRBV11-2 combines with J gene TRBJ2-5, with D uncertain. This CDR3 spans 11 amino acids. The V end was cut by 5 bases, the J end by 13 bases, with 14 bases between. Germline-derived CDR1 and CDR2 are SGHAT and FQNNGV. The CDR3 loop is CASSQKENPYF. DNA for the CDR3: TGTGCCAGCAGCCAAAAGGAGAATCCGTACTTC.

CDR3 region: CASRKKSGGLYNEQFF. DNA of the CDR3: TGTGCCAGCAGGAAAAAGAGCGGGGGATTATACAATGAGCAGTTCTTC. This chain connects TRBV7-3 to TRBJ2-1, with TRBD2 identical over 8 bases. The V gene's germline CDR1 is SGHTA and CDR2 FQGTGA. This CDR3 is 16 amino acids long. Trimming at V came to 6 bases and at J to 4 bases, leaving 11 bases not matched to a gene.

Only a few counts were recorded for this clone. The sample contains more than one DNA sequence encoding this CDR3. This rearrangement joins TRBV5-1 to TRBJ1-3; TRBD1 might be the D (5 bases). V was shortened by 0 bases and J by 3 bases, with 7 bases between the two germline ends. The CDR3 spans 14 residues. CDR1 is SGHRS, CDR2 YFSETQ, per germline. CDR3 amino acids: CASSLAGDGNTIYF. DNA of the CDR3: TGCGCCAGCAGCTTGGCGGGGGATGGAAACACCATATATTTT.

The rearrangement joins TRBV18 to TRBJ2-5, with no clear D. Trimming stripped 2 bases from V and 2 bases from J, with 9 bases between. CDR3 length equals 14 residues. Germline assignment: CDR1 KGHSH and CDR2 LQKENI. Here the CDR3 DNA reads TGTGCCAGCTCACCAACGAATGGTCAAGAGACCCAGTACTTC. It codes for CASSPTNGQETQYF.

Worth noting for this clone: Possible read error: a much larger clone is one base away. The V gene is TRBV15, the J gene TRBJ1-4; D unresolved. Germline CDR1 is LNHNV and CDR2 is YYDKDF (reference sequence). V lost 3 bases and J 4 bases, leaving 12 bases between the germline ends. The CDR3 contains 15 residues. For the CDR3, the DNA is TGTGCCACCAGCAGTGGAGGAAGCAGTAATGAAAAACTGTTTTTT. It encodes CATSSGGSSNEKLFF.

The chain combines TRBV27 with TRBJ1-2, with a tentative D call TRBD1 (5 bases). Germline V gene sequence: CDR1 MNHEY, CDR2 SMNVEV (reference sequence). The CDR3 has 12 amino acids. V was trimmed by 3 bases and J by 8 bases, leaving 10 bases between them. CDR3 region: CASSFSGGGYTF. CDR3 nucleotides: TGTGCCAGCAGTTTCAGCGGGGGAGGCTACACCTTC.

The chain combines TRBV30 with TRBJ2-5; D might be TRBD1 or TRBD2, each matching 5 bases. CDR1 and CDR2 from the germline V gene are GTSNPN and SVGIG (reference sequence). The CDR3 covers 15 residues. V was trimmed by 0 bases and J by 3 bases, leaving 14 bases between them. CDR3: CAWSVRAGSKETQYF. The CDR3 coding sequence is TGTGCCTGGAGTGTTAGGGCAGGGAGTAAAGAGACCCAGTACTTC.

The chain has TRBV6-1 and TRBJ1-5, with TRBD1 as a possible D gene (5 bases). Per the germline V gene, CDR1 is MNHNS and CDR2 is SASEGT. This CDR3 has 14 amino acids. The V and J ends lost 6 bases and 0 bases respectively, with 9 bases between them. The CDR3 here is CASSMGDSNQPQHF. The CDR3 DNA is TGTGCCAGCAGCATGGGGGATAGCAATCAGCCCCAGCATTTT.

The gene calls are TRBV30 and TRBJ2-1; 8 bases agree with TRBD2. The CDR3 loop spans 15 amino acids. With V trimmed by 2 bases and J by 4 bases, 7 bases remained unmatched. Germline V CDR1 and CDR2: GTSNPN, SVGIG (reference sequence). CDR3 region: CAWSTGSGTYNEQFF. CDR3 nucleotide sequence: TGTGCCTGGAGTACTGGTAGCGGGACATACAATGAGCAGTTCTTC. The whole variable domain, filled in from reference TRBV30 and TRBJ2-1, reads SQTIHQWPATLVQPVGSPLSLECTVEGTSNPNLYWYRQAAGRGLQLLFYSVGIGQISSEVPQNLSASRPQDRQFILSSKKLLLSDSGFYLCAWSTGSGTYNEQFFGPGTRLTVL.

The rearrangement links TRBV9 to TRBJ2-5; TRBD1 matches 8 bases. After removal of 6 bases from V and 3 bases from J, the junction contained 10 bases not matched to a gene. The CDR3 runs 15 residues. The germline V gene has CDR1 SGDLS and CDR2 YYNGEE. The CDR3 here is CASTQGAMVEETQYF. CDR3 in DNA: TGTGCCAGCACTCAGGGGGCTATGGTGGAAGAGACCCAGTACTTC.

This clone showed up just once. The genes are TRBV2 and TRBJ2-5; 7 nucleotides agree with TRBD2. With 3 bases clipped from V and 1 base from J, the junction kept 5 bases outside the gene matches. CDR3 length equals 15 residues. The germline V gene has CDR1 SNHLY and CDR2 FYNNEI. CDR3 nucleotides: TGTGCCAGCAGTGAGGGGGGGATCCGCCAAGAGACCCAGTACTTC. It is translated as CASSEGGIRQETQYF.

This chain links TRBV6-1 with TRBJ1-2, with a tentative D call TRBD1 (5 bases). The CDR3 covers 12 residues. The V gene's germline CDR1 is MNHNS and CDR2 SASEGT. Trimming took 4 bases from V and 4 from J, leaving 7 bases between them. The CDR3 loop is CASSGTTYGYTF. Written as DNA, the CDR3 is TGTGCCAGCAGTGGGACAACCTATGGCTACACCTTC.

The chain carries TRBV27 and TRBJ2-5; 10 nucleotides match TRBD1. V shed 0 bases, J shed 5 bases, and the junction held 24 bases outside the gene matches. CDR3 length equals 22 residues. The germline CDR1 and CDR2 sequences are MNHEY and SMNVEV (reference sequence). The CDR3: CASSLSYPGQGKSGRPRETQYF. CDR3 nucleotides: TGTGCCAGCAGTTTATCGTACCCGGGACAGGGGAAATCAGGGAGACCGAGGGAGACCCAGTACTTC.

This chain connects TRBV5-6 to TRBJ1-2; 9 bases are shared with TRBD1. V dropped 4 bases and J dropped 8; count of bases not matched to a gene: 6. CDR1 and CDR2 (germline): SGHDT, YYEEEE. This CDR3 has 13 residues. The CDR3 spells CASSVHRGLGYTF. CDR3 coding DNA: TGTGCCAGCAGCGTGCACAGGGGGCTCGGCTACACCTTC.

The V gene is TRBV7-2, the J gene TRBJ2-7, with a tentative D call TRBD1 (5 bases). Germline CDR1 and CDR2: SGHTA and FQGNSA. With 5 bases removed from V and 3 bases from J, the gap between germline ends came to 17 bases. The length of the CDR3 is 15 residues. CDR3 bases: TGTGCCAGCAGCCCAGGGTGGGGCCTGGGCTACGAGCAGTACTTC. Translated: CASSPGWGLGYEQYF.

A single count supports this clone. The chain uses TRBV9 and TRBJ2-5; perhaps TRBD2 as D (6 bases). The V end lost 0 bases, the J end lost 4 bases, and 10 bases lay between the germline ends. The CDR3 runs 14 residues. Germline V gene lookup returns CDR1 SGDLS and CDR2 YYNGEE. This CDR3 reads CASSVGLVLETQYF. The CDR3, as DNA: TGTGCCAGCAGCGTAGGACTAGTGTTAGAGACCCAGTACTTC.

This chain's CDR3 is CSVGTGGELFF. The CDR3 coding sequence is TGCAGCGTGGGGACTGGCGGGGAGCTGTTTTTT. The V and J genes are TRBV29-1 and TRBJ2-2; a possible D gene is TRBD2 (6 bases). The CDR3 contains 11 residues. The V and J ends lost 6 bases and 7 bases respectively, with 9 bases between them. The germline CDR1 and CDR2 sequences are SQVTM and ANQGSEA.

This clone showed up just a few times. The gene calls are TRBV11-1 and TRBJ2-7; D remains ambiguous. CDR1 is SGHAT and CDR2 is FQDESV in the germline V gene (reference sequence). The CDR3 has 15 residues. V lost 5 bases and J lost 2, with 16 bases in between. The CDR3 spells CASSPAIGPAYEQYF. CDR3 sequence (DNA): TGTGCCAGCAGCCCAGCGATAGGGCCCGCCTACGAGCAGTACTTC.

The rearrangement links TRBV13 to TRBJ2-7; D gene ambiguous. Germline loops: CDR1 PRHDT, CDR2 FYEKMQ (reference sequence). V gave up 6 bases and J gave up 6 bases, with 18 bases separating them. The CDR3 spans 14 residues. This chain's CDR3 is CASSPRPLGSEQYF. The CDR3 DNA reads TGTGCCAGCAGTCCCCGACCCCTCGGTTCCGAGCAGTACTTC.

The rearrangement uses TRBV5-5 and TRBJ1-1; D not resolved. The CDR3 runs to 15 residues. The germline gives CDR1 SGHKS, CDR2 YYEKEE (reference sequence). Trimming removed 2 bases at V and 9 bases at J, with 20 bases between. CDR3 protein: CASSFYDNTPSKAFF. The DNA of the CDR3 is TGTGCCAGCAGCTTTTACGACAATACCCCCAGTAAAGCTTTCTTT.